A single sample gave rise to the 10 T cell receptor beta chains below, sequenced in a study of CD8+ T cells in alopecia areata. cDNA prepared by RNA extraction and subsequent reverse transcription served as the template for sequencing. Sequenced by immunoSEQ multiplex PCR; TCRdb stores in-frame clones only, minus some. The table records about 82,000 clones, 45% to 60% of them present only once. The source material was NKG2D-high CD8+ T cells sorted from blood. Receptors originate from a human donor with alopecia areata.

The chain carries TRBV5-6 and TRBJ2-3; D gene ambiguous. V lost 2 bases, J lost 10 bases, and 14 bases lay in between. The CDR3 runs to 13 residues. The germline gives CDR1 SGHDT, CDR2 YYEEEE. In DNA form, the CDR3 reads TGTGCCAGCAGCTTAGGACCGGCGATCGCGCAGTATTTT. This translates into CASSLGPAIAQYF.

The chain employs TRBV20-1 and TRBJ2-2; D unclear. CDR1 is DFQATT, CDR2 SNEGSKA, per germline (reference sequence). CDR3 size: 11 residues. V gave up 0 bases and J gave up 8 bases, with 4 bases separating them. DNA for the CDR3: TGCAGTGCTAGAGAACGAGGGGAGCTGTTTTTT. Amino acids: CSARERGELFF.

This chain connects TRBV11-2 to TRBJ2-7; 8 bases agree with TRBD2. With 4 bases clipped from V and 1 base from J, the junction kept 0 bases outside the gene matches. Germline loops: CDR1 SGHAT, CDR2 FQNNGV. This CDR3 region has 13 residues. DNA of the CDR3: TGTGCCAGCAGCTCGGGGGGGTCCTACGAGCAGTACTTC. It specifies CASSSGGSYEQYF.

The CDR3 DNA sequence: TGTGCCAGCAGCTTACCCGGTGACCCCGGAGGCGTCCTGACTTTC. As protein: CASSLPGDPGGVLTF. The chain employs TRBV7-2 and TRBJ2-6; possible D gene TRBD2, 5 bases. CDR3 length equals 15 residues. V lost 2 bases and J 12 bases, leaving 17 bases between the germline ends. Germline loops: CDR1 SGHTA, CDR2 FQGNSA.

The rearrangement uses TRBV29-1 and TRBJ2-2; D unclear. This CDR3 is 13 amino acids long. The germline CDR1 and CDR2 sequences are SQVTM and ANQGSEA. Trimming removed 8 bases from V and 5 bases from J, with 15 bases in between. The CDR3 loop is CSSIGDRTGELFF. CDR3 sequence (DNA): TGCAGCTCCATTGGGGATAGGACCGGGGAGCTGTTTTTT.

This clone was found a few times. An end of the junction does not agree with germline; a read error may underlie this. The chain couples TRBV6-6 to TRBJ2-3, with D possibly being TRBD1 (5 bases). CDR3 length equals 11 residues. Germline V gene lookup returns CDR1 MNHNY and CDR2 SVGAGI (reference sequence). In nucleotides, the CDR3 is TGTGCCAGCGCGCAGGGCCCTGTTAAGGGTTTT. Protein: CASAQGPVKGF.

In this sample, this clone turned up a few times. The chain uses TRBV29-1 and TRBJ2-3, with D uncertain. The CDR3 extends over 15 amino acids. The V end lost 6 bases, the J end lost 2 bases, and 18 bases lay between the germline ends. Germline V gene data show CDR1 as SQVTM and CDR2 as ANQGSEA. The CDR3 sequence: CSVELTFTATDTQYF. The DNA of the CDR3 is TGCAGCGTGGAACTTACATTTACAGCCACAGATACGCAGTATTTT.

A few counts support this clone. The chain links TRBV13 to TRBJ1-1; D not resolved. The CDR3 length is 15 residues. Per the germline V gene, CDR1 is PRHDT and CDR2 is FYEKMQ (reference sequence). V was pared by 5 bases and J by 0 bases, with 13 bases between. Here the CDR3 reads CASSQLAVMNTEAFF. DNA for the CDR3: TGTGCCAGCAGCCAATTGGCGGTTATGAACACTGAAGCTTTCTTT.

The CDR3 is CSARLRQVPPGAAQYGYTF. The CDR3 coding sequence is TGCAGCGCGAGACTCCGACAGGTGCCCCCCGGGGCTGCCCAATATGGCTACACCTTC. The chain couples TRBV29-1 to TRBJ1-2; a possible D gene is TRBD1 (6 bases). The V gene's germline CDR1 is SQVTM and CDR2 ANQGSEA. V shed 7 bases and J shed 5 bases, with 35 bases lying between them. This CDR3 region has 19 residues.

This clone came up a few times. The chain links TRBV29-1 to TRBJ2-7; D unresolved. V was shortened by 7 bases and J by 6 bases, with 16 bases between the two germline ends. Germline-derived CDR1 and CDR2 are SQVTM and ANQGSEA. This CDR3 has 12 amino acids. CDR3: CSGIDGQGEQYF. CDR3 nucleotide sequence: TGCAGCGGGATCGATGGCCAAGGCGAGCAGTACTTC.